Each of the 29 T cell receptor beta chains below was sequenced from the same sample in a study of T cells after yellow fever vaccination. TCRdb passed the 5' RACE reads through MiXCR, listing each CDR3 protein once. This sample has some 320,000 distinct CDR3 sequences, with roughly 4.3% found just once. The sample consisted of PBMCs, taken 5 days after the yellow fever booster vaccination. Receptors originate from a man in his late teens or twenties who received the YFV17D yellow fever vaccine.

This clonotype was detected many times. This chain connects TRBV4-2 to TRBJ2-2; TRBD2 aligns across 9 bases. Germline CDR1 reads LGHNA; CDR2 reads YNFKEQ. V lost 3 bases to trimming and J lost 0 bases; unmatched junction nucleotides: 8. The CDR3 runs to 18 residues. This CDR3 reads CASSQRSGGTSNTGELFF. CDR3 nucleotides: TGTGCCAGCAGCCAGAGGAGCGGGGGGACCTCGAACACCGGGGAGCTGTTTTTT.

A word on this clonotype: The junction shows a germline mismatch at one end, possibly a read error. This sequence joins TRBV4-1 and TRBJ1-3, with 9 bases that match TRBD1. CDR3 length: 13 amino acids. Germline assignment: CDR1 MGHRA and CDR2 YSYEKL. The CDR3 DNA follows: TGCGCCAGCAGCCAAGGAACCGGGACAGGGCCCCATTTT. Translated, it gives CASSQGTGTGPHF.

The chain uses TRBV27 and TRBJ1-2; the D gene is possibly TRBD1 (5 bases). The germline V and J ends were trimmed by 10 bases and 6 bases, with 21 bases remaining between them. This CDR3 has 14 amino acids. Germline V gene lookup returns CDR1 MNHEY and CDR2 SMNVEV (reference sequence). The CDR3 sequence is CATAGSGILHGYTF. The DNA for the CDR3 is TGTGCCACCGCGGGTTCAGGGATCCTTCATGGCTACACCTTC.

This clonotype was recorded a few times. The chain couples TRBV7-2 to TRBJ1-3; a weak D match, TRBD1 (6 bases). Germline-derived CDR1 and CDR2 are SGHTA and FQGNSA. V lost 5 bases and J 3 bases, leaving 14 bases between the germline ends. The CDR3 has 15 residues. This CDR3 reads CASSQGGGSGNTIYF. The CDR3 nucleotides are TGTGCCAGCAGCCAAGGAGGGGGAAGTGGAAACACCATATATTTT.

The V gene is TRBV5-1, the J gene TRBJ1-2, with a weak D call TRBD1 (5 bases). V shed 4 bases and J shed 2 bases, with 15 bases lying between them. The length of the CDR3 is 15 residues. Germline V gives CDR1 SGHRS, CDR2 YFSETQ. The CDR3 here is CASSPTGSSNYGYTF. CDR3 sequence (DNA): TGCGCCAGCAGCCCAACAGGCAGCTCAAACTATGGCTACACCTTC.

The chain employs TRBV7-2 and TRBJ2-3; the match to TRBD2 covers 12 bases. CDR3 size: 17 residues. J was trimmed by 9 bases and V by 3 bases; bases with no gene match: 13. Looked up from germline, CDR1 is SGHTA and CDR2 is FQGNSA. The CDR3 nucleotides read TGTGCCAGCAGCTTGCACGTCGCTAGCGGGGGGGTTCGCACGCAGTATTTT. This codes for CASSLHVASGGVRTQYF.

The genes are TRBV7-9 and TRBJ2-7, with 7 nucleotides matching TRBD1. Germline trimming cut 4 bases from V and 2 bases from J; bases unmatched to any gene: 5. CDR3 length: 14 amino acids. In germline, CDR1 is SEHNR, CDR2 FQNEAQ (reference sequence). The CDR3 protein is CASSYRGRPYEQYV. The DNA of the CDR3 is TGTGCCAGCAGCTATAGGGGGCGACCCTACGAGCAGTACGTC.

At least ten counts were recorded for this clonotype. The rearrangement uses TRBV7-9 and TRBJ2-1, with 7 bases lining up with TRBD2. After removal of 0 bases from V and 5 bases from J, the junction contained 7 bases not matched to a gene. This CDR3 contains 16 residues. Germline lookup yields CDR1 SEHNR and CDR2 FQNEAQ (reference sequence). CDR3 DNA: TGTGCCAGCAGCTTAGCGCCAGGGCGGGAGAACAATGAGCAGTTCTTC. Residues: CASSLAPGRENNEQFF. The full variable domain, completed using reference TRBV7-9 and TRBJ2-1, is DTGVSQNPRHKITKRGQNVTFRCDPISEHNRLYWYRQTLGQGPEFLTYFQNEAQLEKSRLLSDRFSAERPKGSFSTLEIQRTEQGDSAMYLCASSLAPGRENNEQFFGPGTRLTVL.

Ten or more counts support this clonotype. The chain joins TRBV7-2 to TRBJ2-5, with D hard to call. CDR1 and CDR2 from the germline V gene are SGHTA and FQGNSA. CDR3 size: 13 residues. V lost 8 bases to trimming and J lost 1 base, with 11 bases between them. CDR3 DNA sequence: TGTGCCAGCCGCGTGAGCCTCCAAGAGACCCAGTACTTC. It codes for CASRVSLQETQYF.

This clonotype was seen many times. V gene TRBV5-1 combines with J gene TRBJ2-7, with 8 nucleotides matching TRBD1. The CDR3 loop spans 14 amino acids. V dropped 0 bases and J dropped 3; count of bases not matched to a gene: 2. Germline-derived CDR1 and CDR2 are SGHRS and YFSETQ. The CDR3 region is CASSLVGQGYEQYF. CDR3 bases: TGCGCCAGCAGCTTGGTCGGACAGGGCTACGAGCAGTACTTC.

The CDR3: CASSQEGGGRAQETQYF. CDR3 sequence (DNA): TGCGCCAGCAGCCAAGAAGGTGGTGGCAGGGCTCAAGAGACCCAGTACTTC. The chain uses TRBV4-3 and TRBJ2-5, with a tentative D call TRBD1 (5 bases). CDR1 and CDR2 (germline): LGHNA, YSLEER. V lost 0 bases to trimming and J lost 2 bases, with 16 bases between them. The CDR3 spans 17 residues.

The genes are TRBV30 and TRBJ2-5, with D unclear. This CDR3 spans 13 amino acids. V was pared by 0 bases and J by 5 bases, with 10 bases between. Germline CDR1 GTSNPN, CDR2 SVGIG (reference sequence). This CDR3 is CAWSVQAGETQYF. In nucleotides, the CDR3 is TGTGCCTGGAGTGTACAAGCCGGGGAGACCCAGTACTTC.

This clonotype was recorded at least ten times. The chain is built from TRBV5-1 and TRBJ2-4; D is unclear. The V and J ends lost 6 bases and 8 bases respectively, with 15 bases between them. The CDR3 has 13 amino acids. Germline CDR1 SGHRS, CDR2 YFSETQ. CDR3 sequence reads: CASTLERNDIQYF. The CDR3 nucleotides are TGCGCCAGCACCCTGGAAAGGAATGACATTCAGTACTTC.

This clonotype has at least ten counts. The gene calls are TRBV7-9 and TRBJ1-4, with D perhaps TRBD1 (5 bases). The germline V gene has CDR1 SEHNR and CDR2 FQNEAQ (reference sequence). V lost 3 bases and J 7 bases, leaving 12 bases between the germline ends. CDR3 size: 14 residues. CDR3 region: CASSFRGFGEKLFF. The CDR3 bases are TGTGCCAGCAGCTTCCGGGGGTTCGGTGAAAAACTGTTTTTT.

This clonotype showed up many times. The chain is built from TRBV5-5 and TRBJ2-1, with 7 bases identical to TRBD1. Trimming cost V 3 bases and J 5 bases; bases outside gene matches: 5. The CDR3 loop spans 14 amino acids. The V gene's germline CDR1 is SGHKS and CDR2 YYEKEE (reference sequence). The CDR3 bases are TGTGCCAGCAGCTGGTTTACAGGGGACAATGAGCAGTTCTTC. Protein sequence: CASSWFTGDNEQFF.

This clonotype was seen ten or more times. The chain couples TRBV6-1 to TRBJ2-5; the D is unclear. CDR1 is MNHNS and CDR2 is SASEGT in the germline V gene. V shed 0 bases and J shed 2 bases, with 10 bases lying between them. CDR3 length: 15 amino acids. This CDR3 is CASSEAIGQQETQYF. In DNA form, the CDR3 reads TGTGCCAGCAGTGAAGCAATCGGGCAGCAAGAGACCCAGTACTTC.

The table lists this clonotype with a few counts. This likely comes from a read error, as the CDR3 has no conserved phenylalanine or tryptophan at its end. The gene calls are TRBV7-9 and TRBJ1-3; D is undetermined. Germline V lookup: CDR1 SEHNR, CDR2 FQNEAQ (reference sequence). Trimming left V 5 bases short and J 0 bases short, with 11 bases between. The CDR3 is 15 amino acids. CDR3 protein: CASSPTASSGNTIYL. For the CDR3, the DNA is TGTGCCAGCAGCCCGACCGCGTCCTCTGGAAACACCATATATCTT.

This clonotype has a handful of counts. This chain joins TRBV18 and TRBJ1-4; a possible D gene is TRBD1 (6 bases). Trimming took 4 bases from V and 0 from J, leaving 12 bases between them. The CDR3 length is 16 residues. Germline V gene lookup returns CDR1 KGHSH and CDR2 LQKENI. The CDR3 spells CASSQYQGTTNEKLFF. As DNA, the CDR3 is TGTGCCAGCTCACAGTACCAGGGGACAACTAATGAAAAACTGTTTTTT.

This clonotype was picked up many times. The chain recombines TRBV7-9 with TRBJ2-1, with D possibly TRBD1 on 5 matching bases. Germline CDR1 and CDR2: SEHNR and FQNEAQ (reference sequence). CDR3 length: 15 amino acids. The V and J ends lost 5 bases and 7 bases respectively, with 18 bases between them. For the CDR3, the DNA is TGTGCCAGCAGCCCGAAGTTCAGGGTTGGGAATGAGCAGTTCTTC. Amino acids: CASSPKFRVGNEQFF.

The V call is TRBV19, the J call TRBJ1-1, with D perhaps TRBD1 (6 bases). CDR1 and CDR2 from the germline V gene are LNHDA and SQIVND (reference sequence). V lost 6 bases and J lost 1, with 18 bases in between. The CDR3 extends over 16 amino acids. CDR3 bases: TGTGCCAGTAGCCTCAGGGGCCACACCCCGAACACTGAAGCTTTCTTT. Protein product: CASSLRGHTPNTEAFF.

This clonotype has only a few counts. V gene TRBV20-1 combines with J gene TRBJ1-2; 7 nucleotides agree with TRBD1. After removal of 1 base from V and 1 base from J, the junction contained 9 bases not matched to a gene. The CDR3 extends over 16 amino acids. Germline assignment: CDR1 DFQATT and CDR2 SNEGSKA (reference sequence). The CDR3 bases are TGCAGTGCTAGAGCGTCAGGGCAGGGGGTTAACTATGGCTACACCTTC. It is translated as CSARASGQGVNYGYTF.

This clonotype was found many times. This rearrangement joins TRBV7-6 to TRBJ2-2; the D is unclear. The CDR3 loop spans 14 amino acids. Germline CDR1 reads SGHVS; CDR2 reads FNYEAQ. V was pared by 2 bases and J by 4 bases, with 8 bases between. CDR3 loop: CASSLLPSTGELFF. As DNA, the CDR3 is TGTGCCAGCAGCTTATTGCCCAGCACCGGGGAGCTGTTTTTT.

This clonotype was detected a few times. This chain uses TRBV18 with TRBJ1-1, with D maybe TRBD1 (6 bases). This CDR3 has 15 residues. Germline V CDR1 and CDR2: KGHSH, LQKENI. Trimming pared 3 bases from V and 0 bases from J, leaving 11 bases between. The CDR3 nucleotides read TGTGCCAGCTCACCTACGACAGGAATGAACACTGAAGCTTTCTTT. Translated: CASSPTTGMNTEAFF.

As DNA, the CDR3 is TGTGCCAGTAGTCAAGTACAGGATGGCTACACCTTC. Amino acids: CASSQVQDGYTF. This rearrangement joins TRBV19 to TRBJ1-2, with D perhaps matching TRBD1 (5 bases). CDR3 length: 12 residues. V was shortened by 5 bases and J by 6 bases, with 10 bases between the two germline ends. Germline assignment: CDR1 LNHDA and CDR2 SQIVND (reference sequence).

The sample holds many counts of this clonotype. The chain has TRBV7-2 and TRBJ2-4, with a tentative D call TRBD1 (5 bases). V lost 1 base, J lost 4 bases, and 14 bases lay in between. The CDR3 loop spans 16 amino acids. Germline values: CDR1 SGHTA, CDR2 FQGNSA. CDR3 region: CASSLGGQGIKNIQYF. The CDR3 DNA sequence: TGTGCCAGCAGCTTAGGGGGTCAGGGAATTAAAAACATTCAGTACTTC.

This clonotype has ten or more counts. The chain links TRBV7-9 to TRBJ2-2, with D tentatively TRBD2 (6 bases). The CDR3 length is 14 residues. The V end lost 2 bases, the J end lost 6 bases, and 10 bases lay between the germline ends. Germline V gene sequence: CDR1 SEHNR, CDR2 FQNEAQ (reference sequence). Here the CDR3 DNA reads TGTGCCAGCAGCTTAACGGGGGAAGCCGGGGAGCTGTTTTTT. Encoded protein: CASSLTGEAGELFF.

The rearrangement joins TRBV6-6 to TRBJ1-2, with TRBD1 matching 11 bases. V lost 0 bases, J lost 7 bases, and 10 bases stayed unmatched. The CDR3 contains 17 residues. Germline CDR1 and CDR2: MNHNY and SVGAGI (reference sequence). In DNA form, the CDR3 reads TGTGCCAGCAGTTACTCTGGACAGGGGGCCCCCGGGGGTGGCTACACCTTC. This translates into CASSYSGQGAPGGGYTF.

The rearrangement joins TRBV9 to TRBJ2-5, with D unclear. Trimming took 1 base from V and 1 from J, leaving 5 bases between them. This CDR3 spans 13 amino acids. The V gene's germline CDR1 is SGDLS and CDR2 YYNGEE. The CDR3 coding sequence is TGTGCCAGCAGCGTACCTGGCCAAGAGACCCAGTACTTC. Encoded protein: CASSVPGQETQYF. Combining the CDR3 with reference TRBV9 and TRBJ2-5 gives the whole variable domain DSGVTQTPKHLITATGQRVTLRCSPRSGDLSVYWYQQSLDQGLQFLIQYYNGEERAKGNILERFSAQQFPDLHSELNLSSLELGDSALYFCASSVPGQETQYFGPGTRLLVL.

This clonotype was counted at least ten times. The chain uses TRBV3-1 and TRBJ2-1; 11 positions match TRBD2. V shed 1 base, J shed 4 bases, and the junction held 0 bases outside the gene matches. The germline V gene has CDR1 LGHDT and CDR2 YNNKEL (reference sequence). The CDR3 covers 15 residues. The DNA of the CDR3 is TGTGCCAGCAGCCAAGTAGCGGGGGGGTACAATGAGCAGTTCTTC. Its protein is CASSQVAGGYNEQFF.